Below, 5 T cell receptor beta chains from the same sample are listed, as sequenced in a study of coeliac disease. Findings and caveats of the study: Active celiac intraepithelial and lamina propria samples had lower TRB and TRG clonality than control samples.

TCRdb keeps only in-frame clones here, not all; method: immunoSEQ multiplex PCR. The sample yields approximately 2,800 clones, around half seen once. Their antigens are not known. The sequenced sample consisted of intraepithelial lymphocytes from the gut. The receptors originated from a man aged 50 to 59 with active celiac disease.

The CDR3 region is CASSYYRGAGELFF. The CDR3 nucleotides are TGTGCCAGCAGTTATTACAGGGGAGCCGGGGAGCTGTTTTTT. The rearrangement joins TRBV5-4 to TRBJ2-2; 7 positions match TRBD1. Germline CDR1 reads SGHNT; CDR2 reads YYREEE (reference sequence). This CDR3 contains 14 residues. J was trimmed by 6 bases and V by 5 bases; bases with no gene match: 7.

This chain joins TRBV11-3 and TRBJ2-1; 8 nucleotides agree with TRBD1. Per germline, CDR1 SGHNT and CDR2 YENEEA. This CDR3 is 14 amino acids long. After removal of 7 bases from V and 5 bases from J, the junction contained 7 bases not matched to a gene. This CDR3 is CASTGDRSDNEQFF. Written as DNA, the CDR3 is TGTGCCAGCACCGGGGACAGGTCGGACAATGAGCAGTTCTTC.

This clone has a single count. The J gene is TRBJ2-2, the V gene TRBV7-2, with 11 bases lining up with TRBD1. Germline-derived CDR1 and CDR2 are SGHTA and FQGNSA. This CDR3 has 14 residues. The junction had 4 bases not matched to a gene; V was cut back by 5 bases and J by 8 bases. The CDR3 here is CASSGQGALGELFF. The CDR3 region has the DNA TGTGCCAGCAGCGGACAGGGGGCCTTGGGGGAGCTGTTTTTT. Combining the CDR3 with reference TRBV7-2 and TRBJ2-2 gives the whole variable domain GAGVSQSPSNKVTEKGKDVELRCDPISGHTALYWYRQSLGQGLEFLIYFQGNSAPDKSGLPSDRFSAERTGGSVSTLTIQRTQQEDSAVYLCASSGQGALGELFFGEGSRLTVL.

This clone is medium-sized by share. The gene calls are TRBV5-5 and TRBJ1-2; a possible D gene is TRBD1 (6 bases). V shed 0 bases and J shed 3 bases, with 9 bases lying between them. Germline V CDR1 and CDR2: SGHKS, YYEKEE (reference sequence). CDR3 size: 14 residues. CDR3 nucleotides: TGTGCCAGCAGCTTGGTTCCAGGGGACTATGGCTACACCTTC. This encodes CASSLVPGDYGYTF. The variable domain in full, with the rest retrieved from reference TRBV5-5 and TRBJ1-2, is DAGVTQSPTHLIKTRGQQVTLRCSPISGHKSVSWYQQVLGQGPQFIFQYYEKEERGRGNFPDRFSARQFPNYSSELNVNALLLGDSALYLCASSLVPGDYGYTFGSGTRLTVV.

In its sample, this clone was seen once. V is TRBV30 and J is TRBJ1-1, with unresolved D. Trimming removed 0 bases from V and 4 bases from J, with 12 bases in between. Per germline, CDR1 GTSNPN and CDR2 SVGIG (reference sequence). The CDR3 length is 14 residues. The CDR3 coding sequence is TGTGCCTGGAGTGTTCGGGTGCCCGGCACTGAAGCTTTCTTT. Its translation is CAWSVRVPGTEAFF.